These T cell receptor beta chains were read from a single sample in a study of blood T cell repertoires in COVID-19. Some clones are missing from TCRdb's copy, which holds only in-frame ones; the method was immunoSEQ multiplex PCR. The sample holds tens of thousands of clones; 85% to 95% are singletons and the top ten take less than 45%. The specimen sequenced was peripheral blood. Receptor source: a man aged 60 to 75 with active or convalescent COVID-19. The CDR3 runs from the conserved cysteine through the conserved F or W. The D gene is left open where the match is weak. Not every row has a clone size; where given, it reads once, few, many or a size class.

TRBV5-1,TRBJ2-1,few,TRBD2,TGCGCCAGCAGCTTGGGAGGACTAGCGGGGGCGAATGAGCAGTTCTTC,CASSLGGLAGANEQFF
TRBV5-1,TRBJ1-2,.,.,TGCGCCAGCAGCTCCACAGTTCAGTCTTGGGGCGGCTACACCTTC,CASSSTVQSWGGYTF
TRBV29-1,TRBJ2-1,.,.,TGCAGCGTTGAGCCAGCCACTACCAATGAGCAGTTCTTC,CSVEPATTNEQFF
TRBV7-2,TRBJ1-1,.,.,TGTGCCAGCAGGTTGGCCCAGGGGGCTTTCTTT,CASRLAQGAFF
TRBV6-6,TRBJ2-1,.,.,TGTGCCAGCAGTTGGGCGGGCAGCTCCTACAATGAGCAGTTCTTC,CASSWAGSSYNEQFF
TRBV29-1,TRBJ1-2,.,.,TGCAGCGTCGCCCCCGGGGGAGGGTGGTTGACGGGCTACACCTTC,CSVAPGGGWLTGYTF
TRBV7-3,TRBJ2-1,.,TRBD2,TGTGCCAGCAGCTTGGGACTAGCGGGAGTGGCTGAGCAGTTCTTC,CASSLGLAGVAEQFF
TRBV5-1,TRBJ1-2,.,.,TGCGCCAGCACCCGGGATGGGCAGTACTCGTCCGGCTACACCTTC,CASTRDGQYSSGYTF
TRBV6-5,TRBJ2-7,.,.,TGTGCCAGCAGTTTTCAGGGGACCTCCTACGAGCAGTACTTC,CASSFQGTSYEQYF
TRBV19,TRBJ2-7,.,TRBD2,TGTGCCAGTAGTGCGACTAGCGGGGAAACCTACGAGCAGTACTTC,CASSATSGETYEQYF
TRBV18,TRBJ1-3,.,.,TGTGCCAGCTCACCACTTACCGGGGAGAACTCTGGAAACACCATATATTTT,CASSPLTGENSGNTIYF
TRBV7-2,TRBJ2-5,.,TRBD2,TGTGCCAGCAGCTTAGGGATAGCGGGAGCCCGAACGCAAGAGACCCAGTACTTC,CASSLGIAGARTQETQYF
TRBV7-9,TRBJ2-3,.,.,TGTGCCAGCAGCTTAGCCCTCATGCGGAGGCTCGATGCAGATACGCAGTATTTT,CASSLALMRRLDADTQYF
TRBV5-6,TRBJ2-5,.,.,TGTGCCAGCAGCGGTTCCGGCGGGGAGACCCAGTACTTC,CASSGSGGETQYF
TRBV10-1,TRBJ2-2,.,.,TGCGCCAGCATCCCACAGGGTAGGAACACCGGGGAGCTGTTTTTT,CASIPQGRNTGELFF
TRBV6-5,TRBJ1-2,.,TRBD1,TGTGCCAGCAGTTACCACAGGGGGCTCGGCTATGGCTACACCTTC,CASSYHRGLGYGYTF
TRBV3-1/TRBV3-2,TRBJ2-5,.,.,TGTGCCAGCAGCCCCACAGGGTTAGAGACCCAGTACTTC,CASSPTGLETQYF
TRBV28,TRBJ1-2,.,.,TGTGCCAGCAGTTTGAGTCAGGGGCATGGCTACACCTTC,CASSLSQGHGYTF
TRBV2,TRBJ1-5,.,.,TGTGCCAGCAAGAGCGTCCGTAGTCAGCCCCAGCATTTT,CASKSVRSQPQHF
TRBV5-4,TRBJ1-2,.,TRBD1,TGTGCCAGCAGCTTTTTGGGACAGGAGAGGGTTCGTGGCTACACCTTC,CASSFLGQERVRGYTF
TRBV7-9,TRBJ1-5,few,TRBD1,TGTGCCAGCAGCCCCGCAGGGGGCCGGGAGCCCCAGCATTTT,CASSPAGGREPQHF
TRBV4-2,TRBJ2-2,.,TRBD1,TGTGCCAGCAGCCAAGGGGACAGGGACCTCACCGGGGAGCTGTTTTTT,CASSQGDRDLTGELFF
TRBV12-5,TRBJ1-2,.,.,TGTGCTAGTGGTTTCCAATCAGGGGACTATGGCTACACCTTC,CASGFQSGDYGYTF
TRBV2,TRBJ1-5,.,.,TGTGCCAGCAGTGCCCGACAGGTCCGGCAGCCCCAGCATTTT,CASSARQVRQPQHF
TRBV19,TRBJ2-7,.,.,TGTGCCAGTAGTATCCCTCCCCACGAGCAGTACTTC,CASSIPPHEQYF
TRBV11-2,TRBJ2-1,.,TRBD2,TGTGCCAGCACCCGCTCGCGGGGGGGGCCAATTGAGCAGTTCTTC,CASTRSRGGPIEQFF
TRBV9,TRBJ2-5,.,TRBD2,TGTGCCAGCAGCGAGGGACTAGCGGGAACGGAGACCCAGTACTTC,CASSEGLAGTETQYF
TRBV5-1,TRBJ1-2,once,.,TGCGCCAGCAGCGCCGACCCCGCGGGTTATGGCTACACCTTC,CASSADPAGYGYTF
TRBV29-1,TRBJ2-1,.,TRBD2,TGCAGCACTTGGGGGGGTTACTACAATGAGCAGTTCTTC,CSTWGGYYNEQFF
TRBV6-5,TRBJ1-1,.,.,TGTGCCAGCACCCTCGGAGGGTCAATCACTGAAGCTTTCTTT,CASTLGGSITEAFF
TRBV5-6,TRBJ1-5,.,.,TGTGCCAGCAGCTTGTGGTGGAGCGGGCAGCCCCAGCATTTT,CASSLWWSGQPQHF
TRBV15,TRBJ2-7,.,.,TGTGCCACCAGCAGAGATCTCTGGGCCGCCTACGAGCAGTACTTC,CATSRDLWAAYEQYF
TRBV5-4,TRBJ2-3,.,TRBD2,TGTGCCAGCAGCTCGATAGGGCGACTAGCGGGGTGGGGGGGCACAGATACGCAGTATTTT,CASSSIGRLAGWGGTDTQYF
TRBV6-5,TRBJ2-3,.,.,TGTGCCAGCAATCGGCTCGGCGCGAGGGATACGCAGTATTTT,CASNRLGARDTQYF
TRBV18,TRBJ1-2,.,TRBD1,TGTGCCAGCTCACCACGACAGGGGAGGGACTATGGCTACACCTTC,CASSPRQGRDYGYTF
TRBV7-2,TRBJ2-1,.,TRBD2,TGTGCCAGCGCGCTAGCGGGAGATAATGAGCAGTTCTTC,CASALAGDNEQFF
TRBV19,TRBJ2-5,few,TRBD2,TGTGCCAGTAGTAGACTAGCGGAAACGCCTGCGGGGCGGGGAGAGACCCAGTACTTC,CASSRLAETPAGRGETQYF
TRBV20-1,TRBJ1-1,few,.,TGCAGTGCTCCCTCGGGGACTGAAGCTTTCTTT,CSAPSGTEAFF
TRBV6-5,TRBJ2-7,few,.,TGTGCCAGCAGTTTGGGCAACTCGGTCTACGAGCAGTACTTC,CASSLGNSVYEQYF
TRBV12-3/TRBV12-4,TRBJ1-5,.,.,TGTGCCAGCAGATCGACAGGTAATCAGCCCCAGCATTTT,CASRSTGNQPQHF
TRBV13,TRBJ1-2,.,TRBD1,TGTGCCAGCAGCTCTAGGACAGGGACCGGCAACTATGGCTACACCTTC,CASSSRTGTGNYGYTF
TRBV7-9,TRBJ2-7,.,.,TGTGCCAGCAGTGCGACAGAACGCTACGAGCAGTACTTC,CASSATERYEQYF